The clone carrying this TCR beta chain was seen just once. Its antigen is still unknown. The record originates from a study of blood T cells in healthy people across ages. Study in general: Per two T cells, about one barcoded beta molecule was captured through template switching. General study findings and limits: Researchers report that TCR beta diversity correlated strongly with naive T cell percentage. Any conclusive comparison of naive versus antigen-experienced cells was prevented by using unsorted PBMCs. A roughly linear age-dependent decrease characterized TCR beta diversity per million T cells.

Germline-derived CDR1 and CDR2 are SGHTA and FQGNSA. The CDR3 contains 15 residues. V was clipped by 1 base and J by 6 bases, with 13 bases between them. The use of a sample-barcoded 5' primer and a J-beta primer mix characterized a second PCR of about 7 to 12 cycles. Using its own MiXCR run on the 5' RACE reads, TCRdb lists one record per CDR3 protein. The top ten clones hold more than 20% of a sample with around 1,900,000 distinct CDR3 sequences, about two fifths of them seen once. This receptor was identified in a human donor in good health. Source material: blood. The V gene is TRBV7-2, the J gene TRBJ2-1; the D gene is possibly TRBD2 (5 bases). The CDR3 DNA follows: TGTGCCAGCAGCTTAGTATGGGAGTTGGGCAATGAGCAGTTCTTC. Residues: CASSLVWELGNEQFF.